This T cell receptor beta chain was obtained from a study of identical twins (dated by TCRdb to about 2016). General notes on the study: TCR alpha and beta repertoires from monozygotic twins, unrelated adults of various ages and cord blood were deep-sequenced to test whether fetal clonotypes persist. To rule out contamination, the twin experiments were replicated at different times with different library preparation protocols. The paper's findings and limits, for the study overall: Because the same donors could not be followed over many years, the conclusions depended on cross-sectional statistical analysis. Zero-insertion analyses could be partly confounded by invariant T cells such as MAIT and iNKT, although diverse VJ usage argued against such confounding for most clonotypes. Abundant cord blood beta clonotypes had fewer insertions, young adult naive repertoires showed a similar but weaker trend, and memory repertoires showed no such trend. Excess twin sharing in beta out-of-frame sequences was weaker because fewer shared sequences lowered the signal-to-noise ratio. In monozygotic twins, out-of-frame TCR alpha sharing was systematically underestimated by recombination models, although the models agreed with sharing between unrelated individuals. Out-of-frame TCR alpha sequences shared between twins showed an excess of low generation-probability sequences compared with coincidental sharing between unrelated individuals.

The germline V gene yields SGHVS for CDR1 and FQNEAQ for CDR2. Trimming at the junction amounts to 2 bases on V and 4 bases on J, and the germline ends lie 11 bases apart. Its CDR3 holds 15 amino acids, cysteine through phenylalanine. Only CDR3 DNA is held: 45 bases, read in frame from base 1. Every donor was a healthy Caucasian. Three pairs of female monozygotic twins, all aged roughly 18 to 30 years, were included in the twin cohort. Peripheral blood mononuclear cells were the source from which RNA for the TCR libraries was isolated. The library came from 5' RACE. TCRdb shows the sequencer as Illumina HiSeq 2000. A universal primer binding site was introduced by template switching, and a unique molecular identifier was present in the final cDNA, enabling accurate counting of TCR cDNA molecules. Specific primers in the conserved constant-segment region were used to synthesize first-strand cDNA for the TCR alpha and beta chains. To control for contamination, each cDNA library was double barcoded with a SMART-Mk sample barcode plus Illumina barcodes. TruSeq adapter sequences along with Illumina sample barcodes were introduced in two successive PCR steps. TCR alpha and beta cDNA libraries were sequenced on the Illumina HiSeq platform with custom primers. As for how the authors treated the data: Raw reads were processed with MiGEC to extract unique molecular identifiers, and MiXCR was used to determine CDR3 positions. For each individual, recombination models were inferred using an EM algorithm with the repgenHMM and IGoR tools. Shared clonotypes were analyzed with the tcR package in R, and sharing was normalized by the product of cloneset sizes. To study raw recombination without the effects of thymic and clonal selection, out-of-frame nonproductive sequences were analyzed. TCRdb trimmed the raw reads at Q25, called clones with MiXCR and kept productive beta chains. Rows with a matching CDR3 protein are joined into one entry that keeps the most common DNA and genes. In this record, the V and J calls reflect TCRdb's handling and not the investigators' own analysis. The sample yields about 700,000 distinct CDR3 sequences; over 8.5% were counted once. The ten largest clones represent around 0.98% of the sample.

Turning to this clonotype: Which antigen it targets is not known. It has no much larger one-base neighbor in the sample; base qualities were not kept.

These same records also appear under a second study, on yellow fever vaccine responses in identical twins. From that second study: According to the authors, in identical twins the way T cells responded to vaccination appeared partly convergent and partly personalized. In the study, vaccine-responding T cell clones were precisely tracked in identical twins.

The receptor was derived from a woman under 30 in good health. The V and J genes are TRBV7-8 and TRBJ2-2; matching of 5 bases hints at TRBD2 as the D gene. Sequenced sample: PBMCs. The CDR3 region has the sequence CASSLLSGSTGELFF. In nucleotides, the sequence is TGTGCCAGCAGCTTATTGTCGGGGAGCACCGGGGAGCTGTTTTTT.